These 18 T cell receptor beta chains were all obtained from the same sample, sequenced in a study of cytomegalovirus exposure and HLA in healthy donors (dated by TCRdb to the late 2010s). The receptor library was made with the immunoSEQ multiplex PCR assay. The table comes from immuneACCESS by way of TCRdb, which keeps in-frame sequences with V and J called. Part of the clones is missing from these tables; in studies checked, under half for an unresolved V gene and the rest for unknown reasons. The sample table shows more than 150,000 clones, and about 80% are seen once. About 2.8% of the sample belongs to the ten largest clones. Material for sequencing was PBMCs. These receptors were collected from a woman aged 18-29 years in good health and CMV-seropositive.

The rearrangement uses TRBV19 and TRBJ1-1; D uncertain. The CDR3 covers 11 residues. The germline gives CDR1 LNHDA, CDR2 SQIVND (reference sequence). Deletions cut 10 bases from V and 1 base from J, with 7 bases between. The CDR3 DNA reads TGTGCCACCGGCGGGAACACTGAAGCTTTCTTT. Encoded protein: CATGGNTEAFF. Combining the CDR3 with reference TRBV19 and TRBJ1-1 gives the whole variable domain DGGITQSPKYLFRKEGQNVTLSCEQNLNHDAMYWYRQDPGQGLRLIYYSQIVNDFQKGDIAEGYSVSREKKESFPLTVTSAQKNPTAFYLCATGGNTEAFFGQGTRLTVV.

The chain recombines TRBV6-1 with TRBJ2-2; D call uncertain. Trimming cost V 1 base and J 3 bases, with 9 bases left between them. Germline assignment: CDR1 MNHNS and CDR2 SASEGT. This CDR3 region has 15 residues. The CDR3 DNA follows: TGTGCCAGCAGTGAAGGGTTCCGGGACACCGGGGAGCTGTTTTTT. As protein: CASSEGFRDTGELFF.

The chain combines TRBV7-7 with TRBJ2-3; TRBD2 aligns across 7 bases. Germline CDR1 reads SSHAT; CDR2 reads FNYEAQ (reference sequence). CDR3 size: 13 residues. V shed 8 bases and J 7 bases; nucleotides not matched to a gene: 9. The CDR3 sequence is CASSSGAENTQYF. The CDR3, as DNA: TGTGCCAGCTCGAGCGGGGCAGAAAATACGCAGTATTTT.

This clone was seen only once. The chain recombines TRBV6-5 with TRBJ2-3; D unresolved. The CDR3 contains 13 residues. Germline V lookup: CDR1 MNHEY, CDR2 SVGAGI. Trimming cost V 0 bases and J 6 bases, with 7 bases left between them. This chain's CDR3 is CASSYSIGDTQYF. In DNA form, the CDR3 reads TGTGCCAGCAGTTACTCGATCGGGGATACGCAGTATTTT.

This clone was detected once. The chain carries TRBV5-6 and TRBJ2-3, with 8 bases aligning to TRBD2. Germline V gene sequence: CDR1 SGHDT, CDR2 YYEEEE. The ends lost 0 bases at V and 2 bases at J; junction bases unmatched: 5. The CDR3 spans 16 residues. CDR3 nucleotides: TGTGCCAGCAGCTTGGAACGGGGGGGTATCACAGATACGCAGTATTTT. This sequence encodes CASSLERGGITDTQYF.

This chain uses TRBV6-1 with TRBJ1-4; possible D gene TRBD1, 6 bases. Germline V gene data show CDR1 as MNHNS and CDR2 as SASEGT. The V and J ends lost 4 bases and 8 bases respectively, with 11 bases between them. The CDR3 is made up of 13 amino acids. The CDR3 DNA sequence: TGTGCCAGCAGTGCTCAGGGGTTCGAAAAACTGTTTTTT. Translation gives CASSAQGFEKLFF.

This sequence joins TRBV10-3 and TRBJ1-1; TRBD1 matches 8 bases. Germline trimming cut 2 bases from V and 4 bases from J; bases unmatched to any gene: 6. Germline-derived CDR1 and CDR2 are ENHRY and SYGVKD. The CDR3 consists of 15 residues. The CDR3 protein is CAISEAGGKSTEAFF. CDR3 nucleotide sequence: TGTGCCATCAGTGAGGCAGGGGGCAAGAGCACTGAAGCTTTCTTT.

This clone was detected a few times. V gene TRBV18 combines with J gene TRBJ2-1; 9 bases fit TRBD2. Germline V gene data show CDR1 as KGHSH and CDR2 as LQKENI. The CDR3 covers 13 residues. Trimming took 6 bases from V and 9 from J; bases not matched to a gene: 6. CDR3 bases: TGTGCCAGCTCCCGGGGACTAGCCGGTGAGCAGTTCTTC. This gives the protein CASSRGLAGEQFF.

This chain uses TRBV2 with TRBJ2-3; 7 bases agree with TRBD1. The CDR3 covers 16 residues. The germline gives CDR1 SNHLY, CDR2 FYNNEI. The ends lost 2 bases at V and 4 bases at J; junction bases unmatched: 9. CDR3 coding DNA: TGTGCCAGCAGTGAATTAGGGGGCTCCGGGGCAGATACGCAGTATTTT. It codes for CASSELGGSGADTQYF.

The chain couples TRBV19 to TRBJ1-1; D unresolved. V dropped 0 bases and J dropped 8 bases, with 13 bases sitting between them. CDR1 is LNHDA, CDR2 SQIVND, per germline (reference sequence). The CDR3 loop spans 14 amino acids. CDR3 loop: CASSIDHRGGEAFF. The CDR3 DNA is TGTGCCAGTAGTATAGATCATCGTGGCGGGGAAGCTTTCTTT.

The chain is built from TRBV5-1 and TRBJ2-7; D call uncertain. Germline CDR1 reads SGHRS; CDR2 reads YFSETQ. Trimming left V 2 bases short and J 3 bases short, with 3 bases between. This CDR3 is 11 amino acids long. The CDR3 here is CASSFGYEQYF. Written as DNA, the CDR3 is TGCGCCAGCAGCTTCGGCTACGAGCAGTACTTC.

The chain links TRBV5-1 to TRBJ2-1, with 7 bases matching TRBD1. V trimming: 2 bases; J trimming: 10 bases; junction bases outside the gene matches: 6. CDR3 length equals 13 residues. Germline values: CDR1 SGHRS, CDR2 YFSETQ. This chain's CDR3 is CASSLDRVREQFF. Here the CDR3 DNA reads TGCGCCAGCAGCTTAGACAGGGTGAGGGAGCAGTTCTTC.

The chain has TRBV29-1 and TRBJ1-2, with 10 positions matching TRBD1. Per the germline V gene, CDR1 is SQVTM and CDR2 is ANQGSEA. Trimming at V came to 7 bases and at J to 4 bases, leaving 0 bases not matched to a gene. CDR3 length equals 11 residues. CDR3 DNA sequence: TGCAGCGGACAGGGGGCCTATGGCTACACCTTC. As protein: CSGQGAYGYTF.

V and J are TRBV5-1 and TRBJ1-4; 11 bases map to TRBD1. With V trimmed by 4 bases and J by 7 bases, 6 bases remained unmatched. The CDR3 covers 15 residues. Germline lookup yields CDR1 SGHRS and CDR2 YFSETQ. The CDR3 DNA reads TGCGCCAGCAGCCGTGGGACAGGGGGTTCTGAAAAACTGTTTTTT. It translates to CASSRGTGGSEKLFF.

CDR3 in DNA: TGTGCCAGCAGCATCGGTACAGATACGCAGTATTTT. As protein: CASSIGTDTQYF. The gene calls are TRBV7-9 and TRBJ2-3; D is ambiguous. Germline V gene sequence: CDR1 SEHNR, CDR2 FQNEAQ (reference sequence). V shed 5 bases and J shed 3 bases, with 6 bases lying between them. The CDR3 has 12 residues. Filled out from reference TRBV7-9 and TRBJ2-3, the complete variable domain reads DTGVSQNPRHKITKRGQNVTFRCDPISEHNRLYWYRQTLGQGPEFLTYFQNEAQLEKSRLLSDRFSAERPKGSFSTLEIQRTEQGDSAMYLCASSIGTDTQYFGPGTRLTVL.

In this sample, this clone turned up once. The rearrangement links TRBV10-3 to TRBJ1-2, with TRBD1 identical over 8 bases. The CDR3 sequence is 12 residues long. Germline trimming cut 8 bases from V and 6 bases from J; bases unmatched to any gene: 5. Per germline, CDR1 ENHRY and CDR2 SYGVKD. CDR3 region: CAIGGQGDGYTF. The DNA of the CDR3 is TGTGCCATCGGCGGACAGGGCGATGGCTACACCTTC.

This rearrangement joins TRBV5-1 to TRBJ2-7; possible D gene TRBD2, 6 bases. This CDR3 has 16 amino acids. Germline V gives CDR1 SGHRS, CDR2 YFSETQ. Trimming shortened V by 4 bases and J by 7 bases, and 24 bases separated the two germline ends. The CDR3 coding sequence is TGCGCCAGCAGCCCACCTGCGATAGCGGCTCCGAGGGAGCAGTACTTC. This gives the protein CASSPPAIAAPREQYF. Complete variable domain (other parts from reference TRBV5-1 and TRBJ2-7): KAGVTQTPRYLIKTRGQQVTLSCSPISGHRSVSWYQQTPGQGLQFLFEYFSETQRNKGNFPGRFSGRQFSNSRSEMNVSTLELGDSALYLCASSPPAIAAPREQYFGPGTRLTVT.

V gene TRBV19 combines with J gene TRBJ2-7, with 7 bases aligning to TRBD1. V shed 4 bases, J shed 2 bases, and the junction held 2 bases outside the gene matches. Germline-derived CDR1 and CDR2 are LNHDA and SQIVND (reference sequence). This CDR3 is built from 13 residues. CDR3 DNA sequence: TGTGCCAGTAGTACGGGACAGACCTACGAGCAGTACTTC. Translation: CASSTGQTYEQYF. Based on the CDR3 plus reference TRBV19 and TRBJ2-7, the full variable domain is DGGITQSPKYLFRKEGQNVTLSCEQNLNHDAMYWYRQDPGQGLRLIYYSQIVNDFQKGDIAEGYSVSREKKESFPLTVTSAQKNPTAFYLCASSTGQTYEQYFGPGTRLTVT.